What follows are 5 T cell receptor delta chains derived from one specimen sequenced in a study of Vδ1+ human thymocytes. Study observations and caveats: Highly polyclonal TRG and TRD repertoires with Gaussian CDR3 length distributions appeared in thymus.

Sequences come from RNA converted to cDNA by reverse transcription. CDR3 amplicons came from multiplex PCR with pooled V-gene forward and constant-region reverse primers. TCRdb reran clone calling via CATT on the multiplex PCR reads. The data show about 50,000 delta-chain clones, roughly 15% seen once. No antigen has been assigned to these receptors. The sample consisted of Vdelta1+ gamma-delta thymocytes from the thymus. Sample subset: FACS-sorted CD3+ TCRalphabeta- TCRVdelta1+ TCRVdelta2- thymocytes. The origin of the receptors is a girl under three years old who had congenital heart surgery.

The sample holds a few counts of this clone. V and J are TRDV1 and TRDJ1; 8 nucleotides align to TRDD3. V was pared by 0 bases and J by 0 bases, with 15 bases of the junction left unmatched. CDR1 TSWWSYY and CDR2 QGS come from the germline V gene. This CDR3 region has 20 residues. The CDR3: CALGELEILGDPAYTDKLIF. As DNA, the CDR3 is TGTGCTCTTGGGGAACTAGAAATATTGGGGGATCCAGCATACACCGATAAACTCATCTTT.

The table lists this clone with a few counts. V usage is TRDV1 and J usage is TRDJ1; TRDD3 agrees at 9 bases. The germline V gene encodes CDR1 TSWWSYY and CDR2 QGS. Trimming at V came to 3 bases and at J to 2 bases, leaving 10 bases not matched to a gene. There are 17 residues in the CDR3. This chain's CDR3 is CALGDHTGGYRTDKLIF. The DNA of the CDR3 is TGTGCTCTTGGGGACCATACCGGGGGATACAGAACCGATAAACTCATCTTT.

The chain is built from TRDV1 and TRDJ1; no clear D gene. V gave up 3 bases and J gave up 6 bases, with 20 bases separating them. This CDR3 comprises 16 residues. The germline V gene encodes CDR1 TSWWSYY and CDR2 QGS. The CDR3 reads CALGDIRPLGPNKLIF. The DNA for the CDR3 is TGTGCTCTTGGGGATATCAGGCCTTTAGGCCCTAATAAACTCATCTTT.

In this sample, this clone turned up a few times. The gene calls are TRDV1 and TRDJ1; maybe TRDD3 (5 bases). V was pared by 5 bases and J by 8 bases, with 30 bases between. The germline V gene has CDR1 TSWWSYY and CDR2 QGS. The CDR3 is 18 amino acids. The CDR3 loop reads CALGSPRGVRDSTTKLIF. The CDR3 nucleotides read TGTGCTCTTGGGTCACCTAGGGGGGTGCGGGATTCTACAACGAAACTCATCTTT.

This clone has just a few counts. The J gene is TRDJ3, the V gene TRDV1; maybe TRDD3 (6 bases). Germline loops: CDR1 TSWWSYY, CDR2 QGS. The CDR3 runs 18 residues. V gave up 4 bases and J gave up 3 bases, with 16 bases separating them. The CDR3, as DNA: TGTGCTCTTGGGGTACCTGGGGCCTCCCACTGGGACACCCGACAGATGTTTTTC. Translating it yields CALGVPGASHWDTRQMFF.